This T cell receptor beta chain was captured in a study of human T cells and chemical hapten exposure (dated by TCRdb to 2020 to 2022). About the full investigation: For sensitization, 2% DPC in acetone was applied to a 2 cm by 2 cm area of upper inner arm skin. The mostly female patient cohort included alopecia areata with under or over 50% scalp involvement, alopecia totalis and alopecia universalis. Weekly therapeutic DPC doses were additionally applied to the scalp of patients throughout the roughly 26-week study period. About 29 alopecia patients gave blood for TCR sequencing at one to four time points (pre-sensitization, 2, 6 and 24 weeks). The libraries were sequenced as a pool, and the TCR yield per sample differed mostly because of small variations in library volumes within the pool. Peripheral blood TCR repertoire changes were tracked in vivo in alopecia patients during primary and secondary sensitization to the hapten diphenylcyclopropenone (DPC). Patient blood was sampled pre-sensitization (week 0) and at 2, 6 and about 24 weeks after DPC sensitization. Patch testing was done on the upper back using Finn chambers containing 0.01% DPC, and results were scored after 6 days according to International Contact Dermatitis Research Group standards. The research as a whole found: DPC sensitization did not change the number of TCRs with a frequency above 1 in 1000, and there was no evidence of changes in global repertoire structure. After repeated subsampling, the strength of the expansion versus patch-test correlation and the threshold at which it became significant changed. Compared with pre-sensitization or healthy control sets, expanded TCRs formed significantly more large CDR3 similarity clusters, which is consistent with antigen-driven responses. Because every patient had alopecia, a presumed autoimmune disease, the patients' immune response might differ from that of healthy individuals. A positive correlation was found between the number of PT1 expanded TCRs and patch test score, with significance reached at thresholds 8, 16 and 32 but not 4.

Taken with the paper, the label for time point translates to: patch test 1, 2 weeks after DPC sensitization. The sample's treatment or condition label, in plain terms: therapeutic diphenylcyclopropenone sensitization with weekly scalp DPC. At each patch-test visit, blood was drawn before the patch test was applied. Patients were eligible if aged 18 to 70, diagnosed with alopecia and judged suitable for DPC therapy, and pregnant patients were excluded. Total RNA was isolated from unfractionated whole blood collected in Tempus Blood RNA tubes. Library method: RACE. The reads were generated on a NextSeq 500. During library preparation, unique molecular identifiers were attached to individual cDNA molecules so that TCRs could be counted in a quantitative, reproducible way. Each blood RNA sample was used to sequence both TCR alpha and TCR beta chains. In the source study's methods: The median number of TCRs per sample was over 85,000, ranging from about 20,000 to 750,000. The Decombinator software suite was used to annotate the V, J and CDR3 of the TCR reads. To make PS versus PT1 abundance plots, every sample was subsampled to the same number of TCRs (28,000). Expanded TCRs were defined as absent before sensitization and observed at least eight times at the 2-week time point. The public reads were quality trimmed at Q25 with fastp and then assembled into clones with MiXCR by TCRdb, keeping productive beta chains. When rows share a CDR3 protein, they turn into one entry using the most common DNA and genes. These V and J calls rely on TCRdb rather than the paper's analysis. A total of approximately 340,000 distinct CDR3 sequences appear in this sample, under 8% of them only once. The ten largest account for around 8.2% of the sample.

Counted from cysteine to phenylalanine, this CDR3 has 12 amino acids. Only CDR3 DNA is held: 36 bases, read in frame from base 1. CDR1 and CDR2 were assigned from the germline V gene as SGHTA and FQGNSA. The V end loses 3 bases and the J end loses 4 bases, and a stretch of 6 bases separates them. This clonotype appeared a few times. Its antigen remains undetermined. This may stem from a read error, because a much larger clone lies one nucleotide away. The sample here was whole blood, taken in connection with sensitization to the hapten diphenylcyclopropenone (DPC). The clonotype was recovered from a woman aged 18-35 years with alopecia areata. Some clones in this sample may be carry-over from other donors' samples. The chain is encoded by TRBV7-2 joined to TRBJ1-1; possibly the D gene is TRBD1, per 5 matching bases. The CDR3 in this case is CASSFRATEAFF. The bases read TGTGCCAGCAGCTTCAGGGCCACTGAAGCTTTCTTT.